This T cell receptor beta chain originates from a study of T cell responses to AZD1222 COVID-19 vaccine. Here immunoSEQ multiplex PCR was the method, and the copy in TCRdb shows in-frame clones only, minus some. The sample carries around 120,000 clones, more than 65% recorded once. Study-wide points: The breadth and depth of Spike-specific TCRs increased once two AZD1222 doses had been given. Only a handful of AZD1222 recipients, roughly 6 in all, had baseline seropositivity.

Trimming stripped 9 bases from V and 4 bases from J, with 24 bases between. The CDR3 sequence is 17 residues long. The germline CDR1 and CDR2 sequences are LNHDA and SQIVND (reference sequence). Regarding this clone: Its cognate antigen is unknown.

Analyses pooled second doses at about 4 or about 12 weeks. The source of this sequence is an adult who received the AZD1222 COVID-19 vaccine. The chain recombines TRBV19 with TRBJ1-4; tentatively, D is TRBD1 (6 bases). The specimen comprised peripheral blood, sampled 28 days after the second AZD1222 dose. Here the CDR3 DNA reads TGTGCCAGCCACACAAATGGACAGAGCCAACTTAATGAAAAACTGTTTTTT. It codes for CASHTNGQSQLNEKLFF.